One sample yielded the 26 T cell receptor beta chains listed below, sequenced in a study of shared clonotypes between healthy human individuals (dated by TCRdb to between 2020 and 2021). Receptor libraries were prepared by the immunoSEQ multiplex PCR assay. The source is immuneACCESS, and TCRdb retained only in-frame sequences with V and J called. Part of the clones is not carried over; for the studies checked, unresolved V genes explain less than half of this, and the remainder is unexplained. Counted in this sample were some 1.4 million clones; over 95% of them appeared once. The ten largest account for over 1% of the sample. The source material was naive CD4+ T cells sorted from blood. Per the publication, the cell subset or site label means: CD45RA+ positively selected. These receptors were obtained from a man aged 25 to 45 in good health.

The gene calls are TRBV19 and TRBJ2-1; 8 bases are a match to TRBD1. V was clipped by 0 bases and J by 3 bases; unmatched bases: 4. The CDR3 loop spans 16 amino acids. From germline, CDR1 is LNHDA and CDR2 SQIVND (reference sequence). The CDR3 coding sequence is TGTGCCAGTAGTATAGATCACAGGGGGATCTACAATGAGCAGTTCTTC. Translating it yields CASSIDHRGIYNEQFF.

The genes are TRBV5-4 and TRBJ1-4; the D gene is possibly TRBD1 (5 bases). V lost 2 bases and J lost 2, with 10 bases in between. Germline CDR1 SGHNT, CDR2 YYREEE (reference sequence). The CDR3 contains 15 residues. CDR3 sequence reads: CASSFRGPTNEKLFF. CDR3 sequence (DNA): TGTGCCAGCAGCTTTAGGGGACCGACTAATGAAAAACTGTTTTTT.

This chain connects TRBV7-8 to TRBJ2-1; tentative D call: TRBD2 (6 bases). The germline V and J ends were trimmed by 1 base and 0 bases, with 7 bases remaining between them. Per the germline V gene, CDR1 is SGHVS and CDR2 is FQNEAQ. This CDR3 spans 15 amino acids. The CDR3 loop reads CASSLGLVSYNEQFF. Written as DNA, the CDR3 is TGTGCCAGCAGCTTAGGACTAGTCTCCTACAATGAGCAGTTCTTC.

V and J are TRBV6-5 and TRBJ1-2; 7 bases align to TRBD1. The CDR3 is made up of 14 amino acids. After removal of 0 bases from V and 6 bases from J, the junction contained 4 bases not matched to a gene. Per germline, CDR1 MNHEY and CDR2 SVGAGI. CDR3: CASSYSGTANGYTF. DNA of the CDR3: TGTGCCAGCAGTTACTCGGGGACAGCGAATGGCTACACCTTC.

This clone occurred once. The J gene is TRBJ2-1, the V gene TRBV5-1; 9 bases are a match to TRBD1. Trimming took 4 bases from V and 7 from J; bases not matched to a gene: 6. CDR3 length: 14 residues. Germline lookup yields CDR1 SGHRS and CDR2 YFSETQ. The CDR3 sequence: CASSIETGGNEQFF. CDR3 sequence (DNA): TGCGCCAGCAGCATCGAGACAGGGGGGAATGAGCAGTTCTTC.

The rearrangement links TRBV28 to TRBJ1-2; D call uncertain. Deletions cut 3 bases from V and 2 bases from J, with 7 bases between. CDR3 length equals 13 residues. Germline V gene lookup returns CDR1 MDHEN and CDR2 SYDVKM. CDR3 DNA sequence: TGTGCCAGCAGTTTTCGGGGAAACTATGGCTACACCTTC. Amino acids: CASSFRGNYGYTF.

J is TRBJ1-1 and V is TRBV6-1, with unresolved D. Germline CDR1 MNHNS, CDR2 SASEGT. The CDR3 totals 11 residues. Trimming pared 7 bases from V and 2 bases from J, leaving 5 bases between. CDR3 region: CASTENTEAFF. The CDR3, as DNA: TGTGCCAGCACCGAAAACACTGAAGCTTTCTTT.

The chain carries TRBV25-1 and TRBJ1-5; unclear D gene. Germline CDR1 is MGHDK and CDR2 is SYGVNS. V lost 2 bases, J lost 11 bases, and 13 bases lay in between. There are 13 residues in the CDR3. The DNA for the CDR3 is TGTGCCAGCAGTGAAATGGGTGGCAGAACCCAGCATTTT. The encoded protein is CASSEMGGRTQHF.

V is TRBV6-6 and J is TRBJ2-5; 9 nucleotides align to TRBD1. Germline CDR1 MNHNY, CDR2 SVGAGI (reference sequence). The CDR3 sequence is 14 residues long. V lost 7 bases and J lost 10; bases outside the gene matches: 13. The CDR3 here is CASMTGGPEVSQYF. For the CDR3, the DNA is TGTGCCAGCATGACAGGGGGTCCGGAAGTGAGCCAGTACTTC.

The CDR3 DNA follows: TGTGCCAGTAACGTATGGGGACCCGGCTACACCTTC. This sequence encodes CASNVWGPGYTF. The rearrangement joins TRBV19 to TRBJ1-2; maybe TRBD1 (5 bases). The V end was cut by 7 bases, the J end by 8 bases, with 14 bases between. Germline V lookup: CDR1 LNHDA, CDR2 SQIVND (reference sequence). The CDR3 has 12 amino acids.

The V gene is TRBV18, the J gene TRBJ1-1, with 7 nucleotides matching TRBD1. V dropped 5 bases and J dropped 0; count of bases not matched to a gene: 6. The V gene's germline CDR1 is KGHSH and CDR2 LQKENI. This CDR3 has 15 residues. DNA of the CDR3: TGTGCCAGCTCAGGGGGACAGCGCATGAACACTGAAGCTTTCTTT. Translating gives CASSGGQRMNTEAFF.

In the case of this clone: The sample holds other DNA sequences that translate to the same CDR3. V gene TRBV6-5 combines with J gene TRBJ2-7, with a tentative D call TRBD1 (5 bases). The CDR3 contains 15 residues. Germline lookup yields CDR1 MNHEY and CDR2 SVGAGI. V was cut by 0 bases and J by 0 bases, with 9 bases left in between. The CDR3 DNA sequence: TGTGCCAGCAGTTACTCTAGACAGAGCTCCTACGAGCAGTACTTC. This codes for CASSYSRQSSYEQYF.

The CDR3 region has the DNA TGTGCCAGCAGTGATAGATGGGGACGGCGAGGATCCGGGGAGCTGTTTTTT. Protein product: CASSDRWGRRGSGELFF. The chain joins TRBV2 to TRBJ2-2; TRBD1 or TRBD2 may be the D gene (5 bases each). CDR1 is SNHLY, CDR2 FYNNEI, per germline. V was pared by 3 bases and J by 6 bases, with 20 bases between. The CDR3 runs to 17 residues.

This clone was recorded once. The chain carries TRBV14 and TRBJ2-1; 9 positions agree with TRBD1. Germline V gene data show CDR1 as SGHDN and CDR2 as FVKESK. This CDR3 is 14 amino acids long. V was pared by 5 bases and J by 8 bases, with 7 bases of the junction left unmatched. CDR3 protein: CASSSGTGRDEQFF. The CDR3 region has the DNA TGTGCCAGCAGCTCCGGGACAGGGCGGGATGAGCAGTTCTTC. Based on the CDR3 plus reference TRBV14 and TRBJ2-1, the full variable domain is EAGVTQFPSHSVIEKGQTVTLRCDPISGHDNLYWYRRVMGKEIKFLLHFVKESKQDESGMPNNRFLAERTGGTYSTLKVQPAELEDSGVYFCASSSGTGRDEQFFGPGTRLTVL.

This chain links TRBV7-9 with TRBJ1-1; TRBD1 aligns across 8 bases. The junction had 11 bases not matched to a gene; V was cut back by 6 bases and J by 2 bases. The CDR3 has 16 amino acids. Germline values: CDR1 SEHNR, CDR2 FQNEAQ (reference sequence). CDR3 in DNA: TGTGCCAGCAGAGCTTACGTAGGACAGGGAAACACTGAAGCTTTCTTT. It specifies CASRAYVGQGNTEAFF.

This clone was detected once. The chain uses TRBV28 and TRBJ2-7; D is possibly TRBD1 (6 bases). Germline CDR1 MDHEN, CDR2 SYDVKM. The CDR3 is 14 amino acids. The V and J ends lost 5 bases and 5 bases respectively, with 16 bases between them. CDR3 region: CASSPGTRLNEQYF. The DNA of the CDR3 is TGTGCCAGCAGTCCTGGGACAAGGTTGAACGAGCAGTACTTC. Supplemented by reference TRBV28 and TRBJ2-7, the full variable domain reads DVKVTQSSRYLVKRTGEKVFLECVQDMDHENMFWYRQDPGLGLRLIYFSYDVKMKEKGDIPEGYSVSREKKERFSLILESASTNQTSMYLCASSPGTRLNEQYFGPGTRLTVT.

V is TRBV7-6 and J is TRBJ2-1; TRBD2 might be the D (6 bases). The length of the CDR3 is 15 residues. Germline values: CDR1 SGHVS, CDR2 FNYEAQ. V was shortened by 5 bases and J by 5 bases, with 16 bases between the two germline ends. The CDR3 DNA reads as TGTGCCAGCAGCCGACCTCTAGCGAGGAACAATGAGCAGTTCTTC. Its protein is CASSRPLARNNEQFF.

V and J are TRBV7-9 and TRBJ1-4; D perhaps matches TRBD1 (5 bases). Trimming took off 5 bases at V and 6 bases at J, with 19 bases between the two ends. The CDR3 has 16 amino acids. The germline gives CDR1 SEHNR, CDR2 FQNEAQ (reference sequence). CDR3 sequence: CASSLWLGGVYEKLFF. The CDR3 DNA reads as TGTGCCAGCAGCCTATGGCTTGGGGGGGTGTATGAAAAACTGTTTTTT.

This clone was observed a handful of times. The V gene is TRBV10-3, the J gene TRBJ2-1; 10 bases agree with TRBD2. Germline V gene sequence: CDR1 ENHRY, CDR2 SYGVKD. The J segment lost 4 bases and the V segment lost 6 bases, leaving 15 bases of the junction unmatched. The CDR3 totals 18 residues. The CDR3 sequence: CAIRPRTSGSPPYNEQFF. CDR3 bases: TGTGCCATCAGACCCCGGACTAGCGGATCCCCTCCTTACAATGAGCAGTTCTTC.

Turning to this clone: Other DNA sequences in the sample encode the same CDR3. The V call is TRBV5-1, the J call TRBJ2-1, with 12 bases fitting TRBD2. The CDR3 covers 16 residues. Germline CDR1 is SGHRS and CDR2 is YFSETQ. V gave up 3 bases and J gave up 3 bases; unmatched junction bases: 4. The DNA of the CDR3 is TGCGCCAGCAGCTCAGGACTAGCGGGACTCTACAATGAGCAGTTCTTC. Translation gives CASSSGLAGLYNEQFF. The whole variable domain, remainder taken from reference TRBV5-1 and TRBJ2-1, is KAGVTQTPRYLIKTRGQQVTLSCSPISGHRSVSWYQQTPGQGLQFLFEYFSETQRNKGNFPGRFSGRQFSNSRSEMNVSTLELGDSALYLCASSSGLAGLYNEQFFGPGTRLTVL.

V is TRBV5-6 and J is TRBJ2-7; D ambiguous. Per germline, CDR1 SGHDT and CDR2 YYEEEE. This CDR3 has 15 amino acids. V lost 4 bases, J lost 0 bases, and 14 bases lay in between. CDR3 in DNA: TGTGCCAGCAGCGAAATGCGAACGGGCTCCTACGAGCAGTACTTC. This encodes CASSEMRTGSYEQYF.

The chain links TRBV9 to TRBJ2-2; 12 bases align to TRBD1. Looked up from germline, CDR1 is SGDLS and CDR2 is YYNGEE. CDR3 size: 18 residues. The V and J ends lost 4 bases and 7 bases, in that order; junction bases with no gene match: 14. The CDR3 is CASSTGIRDRGRNGELFF. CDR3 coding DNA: TGTGCCAGCAGCACAGGGATCCGGGACAGGGGGCGAAACGGGGAGCTGTTTTTT. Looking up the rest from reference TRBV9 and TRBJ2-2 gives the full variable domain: DSGVTQTPKHLITATGQRVTLRCSPRSGDLSVYWYQQSLDQGLQFLIQYYNGEERAKGNILERFSAQQFPDLHSELNLSSLELGDSALYFCASSTGIRDRGRNGELFFGEGSRLTVL.

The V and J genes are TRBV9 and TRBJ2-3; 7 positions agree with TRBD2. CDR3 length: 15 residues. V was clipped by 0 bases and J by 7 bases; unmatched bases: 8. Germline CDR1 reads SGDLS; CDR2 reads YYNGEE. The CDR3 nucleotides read TGTGCCAGCAGCGTAGATCCCCATAGCGGGTATACGCAGTATTTT. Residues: CASSVDPHSGYTQYF. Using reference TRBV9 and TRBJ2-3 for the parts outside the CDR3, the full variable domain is DSGVTQTPKHLITATGQRVTLRCSPRSGDLSVYWYQQSLDQGLQFLIQYYNGEERAKGNILERFSAQQFPDLHSELNLSSLELGDSALYFCASSVDPHSGYTQYFGPGTRLTVL.

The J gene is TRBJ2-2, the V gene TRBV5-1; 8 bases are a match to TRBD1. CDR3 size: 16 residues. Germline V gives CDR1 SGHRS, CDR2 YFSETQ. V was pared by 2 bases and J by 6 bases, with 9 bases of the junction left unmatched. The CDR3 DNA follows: TGCGCCAGCAGCTTAATGTCGACAGGGGCTTCCGGGGAGCTGTTTTTT. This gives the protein CASSLMSTGASGELFF.

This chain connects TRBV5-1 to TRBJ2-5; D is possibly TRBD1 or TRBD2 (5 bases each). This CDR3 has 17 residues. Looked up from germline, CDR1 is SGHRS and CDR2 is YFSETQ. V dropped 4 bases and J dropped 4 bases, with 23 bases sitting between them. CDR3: CASSRWQGGRRGETQYF. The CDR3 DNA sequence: TGCGCCAGCAGCCGATGGCAGGGTGGGCGACGGGGAGAGACCCAGTACTTC.

In nucleotides, the CDR3 is TGTGCCAGTGCTCACGGGGGACAGGGGGCACGAGAGACCCAGTACTTC. This codes for CASAHGGQGARETQYF. The gene calls are TRBV19 and TRBJ2-5; TRBD1 matches at 12 bases. The J segment lost 4 bases and the V segment lost 8 bases, leaving 11 bases of the junction unmatched. Germline CDR1 reads LNHDA; CDR2 reads SQIVND (reference sequence). The CDR3 has 16 residues.